This T cell receptor beta chain was captured by sequencing in a study of cytomegalovirus exposure and HLA in healthy donors. Study-level results: In vitro experiments confirmed that a few CMV-associated chains were specific for CMV antigens.

CDR3 length: 14 residues. In germline, CDR1 is LNHDA, CDR2 SQIVND (reference sequence). Unmatched junction bases numbered 2, after V lost 3 bases and J lost 2 bases. Primers: 60 Vbeta forward and 13 Jbeta reverse. Only in-frame clones appear in the TCRdb table, and some are missing; sequencing was by immunoSEQ multiplex PCR. The data show around 150,000 clones, with 80% seen just once and about 9.6% held by the top ten. About this clone itself: Antigen: not known.

The J gene is TRBJ1-2, the V gene TRBV19; 8 nucleotides match TRBD1. The material sequenced was PBMCs. The sequence was obtained from a man between 18 and 35 years old in good health and CMV-seropositive. CDR3 protein: CASSIWTGNYGYTF. CDR3 bases: TGTGCCAGTAGTATTTGGACAGGGAACTATGGCTACACCTTC.